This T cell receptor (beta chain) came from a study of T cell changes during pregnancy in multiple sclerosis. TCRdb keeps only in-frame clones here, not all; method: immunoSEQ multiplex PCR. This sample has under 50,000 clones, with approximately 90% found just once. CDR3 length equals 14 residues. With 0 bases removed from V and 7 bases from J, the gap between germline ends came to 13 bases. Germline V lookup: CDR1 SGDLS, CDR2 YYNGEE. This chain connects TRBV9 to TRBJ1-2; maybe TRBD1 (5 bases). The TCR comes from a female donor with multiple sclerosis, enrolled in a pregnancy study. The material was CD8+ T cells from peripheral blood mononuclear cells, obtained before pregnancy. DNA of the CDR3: TGTGCCAGCAGCGTAGCCCCACAGGATATTGGCTACACCTTC. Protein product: CASSVAPQDIGYTF.